The T cell receptor beta chain under discussion was sequenced for a study of blood T cell repertoires in COVID-19 (dated by TCRdb to about 2020). In the study overall: Samples from collaborators originated in the United States, Italy and Spain and spanned both the acute and convalescent phases of COVID-19. The repertoires were released in a freely available public database meant as a resource for research on the immune response to SARS-CoV-2. Subjects who had been exposed to COVID-19, were actively infected with it, or had recovered from it provided the deeply sampled blood TCRbeta repertoires that made up the dataset. Where HLA class I and class II types were available, the types were taken from metadata supplied by the sample provider, not from assay-based typing. The prospective study material was composed of cDNA or gDNA derived from T cells, B-cell-depleted T cells, or PBMCs. Nearly every sample came with metadata listing a de-identified subject ID, COVID-19 status, age in years and sex. Samples came from the ongoing ImmuneRACE study (first 160 participants) plus 1,254 subjects from 6 global collaborators.

Worth noting for this clone: The specificity of this receptor is unknown. No base-level quality is on record; no much larger clone is a single base apart.

Study-level results and caveats: The quantity of clinical and demographic metadata differed by source and by participant and was supplied without curation.

Taken from cysteine to phenylalanine, the CDR3 has 14 residues. The DNA shown is the 42-base CDR3, in frame from base 1. Participants in the prospective study were enrolled through a virtual design, were aged about 18 to 100 years, and lived in roughly 24 United States geographic areas. To assign participants to cohorts, the prospective study relied on clinical history that participants themselves reported in a screening survey and a study questionnaire. Mobile phlebotomists in the prospective study collected whole blood, serum and a nasopharyngeal or oropharyngeal swab from every participant. Participants in the prospective study had the option to provide additional blood draws and questionnaires over a 2-month period. Before DNA extraction, blood samples from the prospective study were shipped at room temperature or frozen. The immunoSEQ Assay, a bias-controlled multiplex PCR, was used to amplify TCRbeta CDR3 regions from genomic DNA. As for the original processing: The number of nucleated cells in each sample was estimated from the amplification of reference gene primers within the assay. To quantify the absolute abundance of each unique TCRbeta CDR3 rearrangement, sequence reads were collapsed and filtered. Productive Simpson clonality was computed per sample as the square root of Simpson's diversity index over productive rearrangements. TCRdb mirrors the immuneACCESS table, restricted to in-frame sequences. Some clones are absent from its copies; in checked studies, under half trace to an unresolved V gene, and the reason for the others is unknown. The V and J calls and clone size come from that table; D and trimming were worked out from the DNA. In all, the sample holds 250,000 to 300,000 clones, and around 90% of those were seen once. 1.2% of the sample is held by the ten biggest clonotypes.

The source material was PBMCs or T cells enriched from blood (not recorded which). This TCR was sampled from a human donor in a cohort exposed to, infected with or recovered from COVID-19 (not recorded which). The donor label of this sample is uncertain. The sequence is built from TRBV21-1 and TRBJ1-2; the table's TRBD1 call for D was not verified on the DNA. TRBV21-1 is annotated as a pseudogene. The bases read TGTGCCAGCAGCTGCCGGGACAGGGGGAAAGGCTACACCTTC. It specifies CASSCRDRGKGYTF.